The sequence of this TCR beta chain was determined in a study of T cell clonotyping in hematopoietic cell transplantation. Clones were read by immunoSEQ multiplex PCR, and TCRdb kept only the in-frame ones, dropping some. The profile shows 6,000 or so clones, 89% of them singletons. This specimen consisted of peripheral blood mononuclear cells, obtained 100 days after allogeneic stem cell transplant. This TCR derives from a male patient aged 35-50 years who had an allogeneic stem cell transplant from an unrelated donor, so the T cells may come from the graft donor. Some clones in this sample may be carry-over from other donors' samples.

Here the CDR3 DNA reads TGTGCCAGCAGTTTAGAAGGGACGAGGGCTAGGGAGACCCAGTACTTC. It translates to CASSLEGTRARETQYF. This sequence joins TRBV28 and TRBJ2-5; D is possibly TRBD1 or TRBD2 (5 bases each). The V gene lost 2 bases and the J gene lost 5 bases, with 18 bases spanning the gap. CDR3 length: 16 residues. Germline-derived CDR1 and CDR2 are MDHEN and SYDVKM.